The source of this T cell receptor (beta chain) is a study of T cell responses to AZD1222 COVID-19 vaccine. Study-wide results and caveats: Donors, mostly white British, included more females; clonal diversity was possibly underestimated. Spike-specific TCRs gained breadth and depth after people received two AZD1222 doses. Repertoire sampling occurred only after the peak T cell response.

Sequenced by immunoSEQ multiplex PCR; TCRdb stores in-frame clones only, minus some. Seen here are 65,000 to 90,000 clones, 80% to 90% observed once, and the top ten hold approximately 7%. Concerning this clone: Antigen: not known.

This CDR3 region has 11 residues. Germline assignment: CDR1 DFQATT and CDR2 SNEGSKA (reference sequence). J lost 12 bases, V lost 5 bases, and 3 bases had no gene match. The receptor's source is an adult in good health. The V gene is TRBV20-1, the J gene TRBJ2-2; TRBD1 matches 10 bases. The sample consisted of peripheral blood, taken on day 0 of AZD1222 vaccination. In nucleotides, the CDR3 is TGCAGTGCTCCCGACAGGGGGCAGCTGTTTTTT. Its translation: CSAPDRGQLFF.